This T cell receptor beta chain was identified during a study of blood T cell repertoires in COVID-19. Study details: COVID-19 samples from acute and convalescent phases originated in the United States, Italy and Spain. From T cells, B-cell-depleted T cells, or PBMCs came the material, which was cDNA or gDNA.

Some clones are missing from TCRdb's copy, which holds only in-frame ones; the method was immunoSEQ multiplex PCR. This table holds 300,000 to 450,000 clones, 70% to 90% found once. From germline, CDR1 is SEHNR and CDR2 FQNEAQ (reference sequence). The ends were cut back, 7 bases at V and 5 bases at J, with 17 bases in the middle. The CDR3 is made up of 14 amino acids. The Seattle patients, enrolled during active infection, were followed longitudinally. This receptor was identified in a woman aged 55-69 years with COVID-19, enrolled during active disease. The rearrangement links TRBV7-9 to TRBJ1-1; D unresolved. Sequencing was carried out using peripheral blood. CDR3 coding DNA: TGTGCCAGCACCGCGAAGGCCGCGGGAACTGAAGCTTTCTTT. Its protein is CASTAKAAGTEAFF.